Sequencing of this TCR beta chain was carried out in a study of neurological immune-mediated disorders. 5'RACE with 10-nucleotide random UMIs produced the cDNA. The output of every sequencing run exceeded 170 million TCR-beta sequences, derived from 15-18 subjects. From the 5' RACE reads, TCRdb called clonotypes with MiXCR, one entry per CDR3 protein. Of tens of thousands of distinct CDR3 sequences detected, around 3.9% appear once; the ten largest clones hold 1.6%. This clonotype was counted many times. The antigen remains unidentified. Whole-study results and caveats: The expanded clones of different subjects shared no CDR3 amino acid sequences (suggesting private repertoires in all groups). Among 34 multiple sclerosis patients, phylogenetic grouping put the repertoires of 18 into a single related-CDR3 cluster, a possible signature.

The CDR3 totals 15 residues. The ends were cut back, 0 bases at V and 1 base at J, with 9 bases in the middle. CDR1 is MNHNY, CDR2 SVGAGI, per germline (reference sequence). The sequence was obtained from a man aged 25-45 years with multiple sclerosis. V is TRBV6-6 and J is TRBJ1-1; a weak D match, TRBD1 (6 bases). Sequenced sample: PBMCs. Here the CDR3 DNA reads TGTGCCAGCAGTTACTCTGGCAGGGGGAACACTGAAGCTTTCTTT. It encodes CASSYSGRGNTEAFF.